One T cell receptor (beta chain) is described in this entry. The sample comes from a study of blood T cell repertoires in COVID-19. Study-level information: COVID-19 samples from acute and convalescent phases originated in the United States, Italy and Spain.

V trimming: 2 bases; J trimming: 2 bases; junction bases outside the gene matches: 11. CDR3 length: 18 amino acids. Germline V gene data show CDR1 as LGHNT and CDR2 as FRNRAP. As originally analysed: Estimates of nucleated cell counts were drawn from the amplification of reference gene primers. Here immunoSEQ multiplex PCR was the method, and the copy in TCRdb shows in-frame clones only, minus some. D and trimming come from the DNA, and the V and J calls and clone size come from that table. The sample shows tens of thousands of clones, 70% to 90% of them seen only once. The sample taken for sequencing was peripheral blood. This TCR was recovered from a woman aged 80 or over with active or convalescent COVID-19. V usage is TRBV12-5 and J usage is TRBJ1-5; TRBD1 aligns across 8 bases. CDR3 in DNA: TGTGCTAGTGGTTTGCCTACCGAACAGGGGGGAGGCAATCAGCCCCAGCATTTT. Protein product: CASGLPTEQGGGNQPQHF.